The present T cell receptor beta chain was sequenced within a study of regulatory T cells in long-lasting Graves disease. With 3 bases removed from V and 1 base from J, the gap between germline ends came to 11 bases. This CDR3 has 15 amino acids. In germline, CDR1 is MGHDK, CDR2 SYGVNS. In building TCR beta libraries, iRepertoire HTBI primers were used together with Arm-PCR of CDR3 regions. Authors' processing steps: Taken together, the samples had 60 to 80 TRBV and more than 11 TRBJ segments identified. TCRdb reanalysed the multiplex PCR reads using MiXCR and keeps one entry per CDR3 protein. The authors' filters were not applied to this entry. This sample has some 330,000 distinct CDR3 sequences, with 12% found just once. Points from the study as a whole: When disease was persistent, TRBV28, TRBJ1-2 and TRBJ2-5 were the favored segments.

This clonotype turned up a few times. Its antigen is unidentified. Stated time point: newly diagnosed GD, antithyroid drugs for less than 3 months. Extracted RNA from PBMCs served as the source of the TCR library. This same sample was also part of a study on T cells in Graves' hyperthyroidism and ophthalmopathy.

This TCR was recovered from a woman aged 18 to 35 with Graves disease. The rearrangement uses TRBV25-1 and TRBJ2-3, with D unclear. The sample in question was peripheral blood mononuclear cells (PBMCs), obtained at new diagnosis, from a patient treated with antithyroid drugs. This chain's CDR3 is CASSDVLARTDTQYF. The CDR3 coding sequence is TGTGCCAGCAGTGACGTACTGGCTCGCACAGATACGCAGTATTTT.